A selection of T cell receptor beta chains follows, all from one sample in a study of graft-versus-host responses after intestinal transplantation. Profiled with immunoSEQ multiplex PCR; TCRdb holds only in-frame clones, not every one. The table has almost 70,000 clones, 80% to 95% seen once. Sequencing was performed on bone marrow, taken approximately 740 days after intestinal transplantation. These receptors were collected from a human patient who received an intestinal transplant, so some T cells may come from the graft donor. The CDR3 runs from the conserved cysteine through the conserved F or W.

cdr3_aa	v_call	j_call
CASSEQGEPGAPKIYGYTF	TRBV2	TRBJ1-2
CASSPNRTPFYNEQFF	TRBV27	TRBJ2-1
CASSGTPGIQYF	TRBV9	TRBJ2-3
CATSTGGAEKLFF	TRBV15	TRBJ1-4
CASNPGQGSIENTEAFF	TRBV11-1	TRBJ1-1
CASSHLVSYEQYF	TRBV4-3	TRBJ2-7
CASWVPIYNEQFF	TRBV6-1	TRBJ2-1
CASSLEPGYEQYF	TRBV7-6	TRBJ2-7
CATTRGVPSYEQYF	TRBV15	TRBJ2-7
CASSVQGPPGNTIYF	TRBV7-3	TRBJ1-3
CASGKTGAPDTQYF	TRBV27	TRBJ2-3
CASSLGGSPGKTQYF	TRBV11-2	TRBJ2-5
CASSLARNTIYF	TRBV7-9	TRBJ1-3
CASSLGWGEDEKLFF	TRBV7-7	TRBJ1-4
CSVVGRTNSYEQYF	TRBV29-1	TRBJ2-7
CASSQSTGGLNYGYTF	TRBV16	TRBJ1-2
CASRPWREDQPQHF	TRBV6-6	TRBJ1-5